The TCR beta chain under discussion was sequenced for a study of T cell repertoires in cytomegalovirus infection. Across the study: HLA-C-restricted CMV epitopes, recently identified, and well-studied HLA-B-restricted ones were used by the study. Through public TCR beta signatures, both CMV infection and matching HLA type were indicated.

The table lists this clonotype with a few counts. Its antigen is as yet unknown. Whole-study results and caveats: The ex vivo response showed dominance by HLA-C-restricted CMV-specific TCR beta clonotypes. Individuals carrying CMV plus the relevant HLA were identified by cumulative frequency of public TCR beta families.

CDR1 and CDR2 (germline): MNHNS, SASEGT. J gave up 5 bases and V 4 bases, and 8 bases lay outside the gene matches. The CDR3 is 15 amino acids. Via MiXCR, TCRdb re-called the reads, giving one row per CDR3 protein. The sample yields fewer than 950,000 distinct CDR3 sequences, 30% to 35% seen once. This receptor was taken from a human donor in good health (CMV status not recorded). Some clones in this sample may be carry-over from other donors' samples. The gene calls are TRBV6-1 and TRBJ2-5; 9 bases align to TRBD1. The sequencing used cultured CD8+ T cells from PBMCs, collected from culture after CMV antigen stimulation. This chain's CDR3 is CASSAPGQGAETQYF. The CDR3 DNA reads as TGTGCCAGCAGTGCCCCGGGACAGGGAGCGGAGACCCAGTACTTC.